The 17 T cell receptor beta chains presented below share a single source sample, sequenced in a study of shared clonotypes between healthy human individuals. The repertoire was sequenced with immunoSEQ multiplex PCR; TCRdb's copy has only in-frame clones and lacks some. The table shows about a million clones, with over 60% occurring only once. The sequencing sample was made of memory CD4+ T cells sorted from blood. Subset: CD45RA-negative fraction. The receptors come from a man aged 18 to 35 in good health.

DNA of the CDR3: TGTGCCAGCAGTCCCCAGCGGGGGGGCCGGGAGACCCAGTACTTC. Residues: CASSPQRGGRETQYF. The rearrangement joins TRBV28 to TRBJ2-5; 10 bases are a match to TRBD2. The CDR3 runs to 15 residues. Germline CDR1 and CDR2: MDHEN and SYDVKM. V dropped 5 bases and J dropped 5; count of bases not matched to a gene: 8.

The chain carries TRBV5-1 and TRBJ2-3; TRBD1 agrees at 9 bases. The CDR3 spans 15 residues. CDR1 SGHRS and CDR2 YFSETQ come from the germline V gene. Unmatched junction bases numbered 5, after V lost 1 base and J lost 5 bases. CDR3 region: CASSLQDRGRDTQYF. As DNA, the CDR3 is TGCGCCAGCAGCTTGCAGGACAGGGGACGAGATACGCAGTATTTT. Combining the CDR3 with reference TRBV5-1 and TRBJ2-3 gives the whole variable domain KAGVTQTPRYLIKTRGQQVTLSCSPISGHRSVSWYQQTPGQGLQFLFEYFSETQRNKGNFPGRFSGRQFSNSRSEMNVSTLELGDSALYLCASSLQDRGRDTQYFGPGTRLTVL.

This clone was detected only once. The V call is TRBV4-3, the J call TRBJ2-1; 13 nucleotides match TRBD2. Germline trimming cut 4 bases from V and 7 bases from J; bases unmatched to any gene: 10. This CDR3 spans 17 amino acids. CDR1 is LGHNA, CDR2 YSLEER, per germline. In nucleotides, the CDR3 is TGCGCCAGCAGCCTAGGACTTTTGGGACTAGCGGGGAATGAGCAGTTCTTC. Its translation: CASSLGLLGLAGNEQFF.

V usage is TRBV5-6 and J usage is TRBJ2-1, with a possible D match to TRBD2 (6 bases). Trimming cost V 3 bases and J 2 bases, with 15 bases left between them. There are 16 residues in the CDR3. Germline V gene sequence: CDR1 SGHDT, CDR2 YYEEEE. The CDR3 here is CASSSPAGSAYNEQFF. DNA for the CDR3: TGTGCCAGCAGCTCGCCTGCGGGGTCGGCCTACAATGAGCAGTTCTTC.

The CDR3: CAGTGGRRNTEAFF. In DNA form, the CDR3 reads TGTGCCGGGACGGGGGGAAGGAGGAACACTGAAGCTTTCTTT. V is TRBV28 and J is TRBJ1-1, with a possible D match to TRBD1 (5 bases). CDR1 is MDHEN and CDR2 is SYDVKM in the germline V gene. The CDR3 loop spans 14 amino acids. V was trimmed by 11 bases and J by 1 base, leaving 17 bases between them.

The V call is TRBV15, the J call TRBJ2-3; a weak D match, TRBD2 (5 bases). Germline CDR1 and CDR2: LNHNV and YYDKDF (reference sequence). The V end lost 0 bases, the J end lost 3 bases, and 10 bases lay between the germline ends. The CDR3 loop spans 15 amino acids. For the CDR3, the DNA is TGTGCCACCAGCAGAGAGTTAGGAGGAACAGATACGCAGTATTTT. It specifies CATSRELGGTDTQYF.

The chain carries TRBV5-4 and TRBJ2-5; 8 bases are a match to TRBD1. The V and J ends lost 0 bases and 5 bases, in that order; junction bases with no gene match: 6. This CDR3 region has 15 residues. The germline V gene encodes CDR1 SGHNT and CDR2 YYREEE (reference sequence). The CDR3 sequence is CASSLGQGRGETQYF. CDR3 nucleotides: TGTGCCAGCAGCTTGGGACAGGGGAGAGGGGAGACCCAGTACTTC.

About this clone itself: A read error is possible here, since a much larger clone lies one base away. V gene TRBV5-6 combines with J gene TRBJ1-2, with D hard to call. The CDR3 runs 12 residues. Germline CDR1 SGHDT, CDR2 YYEEEE. The V end was cut by 0 bases, the J end by 4 bases, with 4 bases between. The CDR3 protein is CASSLDTYGYTF. The CDR3, as DNA: TGTGCCAGCAGCTTGGACACCTATGGCTACACCTTC.

J is TRBJ2-6 and V is TRBV25-1, with D possibly being TRBD2 (6 bases). The CDR3 has 16 amino acids. V lost 1 base and J 4 bases, leaving 11 bases between the germline ends. Germline CDR1 is MGHDK and CDR2 is SYGVNS. CDR3 coding DNA: TGTGCCAGCAGTGAATCAGGAGGGGTCGGGGCCAACGTCCTGACTTTC. It is translated as CASSESGGVGANVLTF.

The DNA of the CDR3 is TGTGCCAGCAGTGATTCTCAGGGGGCGGCTGGGGCCAACGTCCTGACTTTC. Amino acid sequence: CASSDSQGAAGANVLTF. V and J are TRBV2 and TRBJ2-6, with TRBD1 matching 8 bases. V dropped 3 bases and J dropped 2; count of bases not matched to a gene: 6. Germline CDR1 reads SNHLY; CDR2 reads FYNNEI. The CDR3 contains 17 residues.

The chain recombines TRBV7-2 with TRBJ2-1; D ambiguous. The germline V gene encodes CDR1 SGHTA and CDR2 FQGNSA. The CDR3 is 11 amino acids. V shed 5 bases and J shed 13 bases, with 12 bases lying between them. In nucleotides, the CDR3 is TGTGCCAGCAGCGTTGACACGGTACAGTTCTTC. Its translation is CASSVDTVQFF.

V usage is TRBV7-6 and J usage is TRBJ2-7, with TRBD2 identical over 10 bases. The CDR3 runs 16 residues. CDR1 SGHVS and CDR2 FNYEAQ come from the germline V gene. V shed 4 bases and J 2 bases; nucleotides not matched to a gene: 8. CDR3 sequence: CASSSLAGRIPYEQYF. CDR3 bases: TGTGCCAGCAGCTCACTAGCGGGGAGAATTCCCTACGAGCAGTACTTC.

The chain is built from TRBV7-2 and TRBJ2-7; TRBD2 might be the D (6 bases). Germline CDR1 and CDR2: SGHTA and FQGNSA. Trimming removed 7 bases at V and 1 base at J, with 14 bases between. This CDR3 has 14 residues. The CDR3 DNA reads as TGTGCCAGCAACTCCGGAGGGAAGTCCTACGAGCAGTACTTC. The encoded protein is CASNSGGKSYEQYF.

This sequence joins TRBV7-2 and TRBJ2-7; 7 bases are shared with TRBD2. This CDR3 has 15 residues. CDR1 is SGHTA, CDR2 FQGNSA, per germline. Trimming took 7 bases from V and 1 from J; bases not matched to a gene: 10. CDR3 sequence (DNA): TGTGCCAGCACCTGGCGGTCCGGGGGGTCCTACGAGCAGTACTTC. Its protein is CASTWRSGGSYEQYF.

This chain joins TRBV30 and TRBJ2-5; D is perhaps TRBD2 (6 bases). The germline V gene encodes CDR1 GTSNPN and CDR2 SVGIG (reference sequence). The ends were cut back, 1 base at V and 3 bases at J, with 6 bases in the middle. The CDR3 covers 12 residues. This CDR3 is CAWSGLEETQYF. DNA for the CDR3: TGTGCCTGGAGTGGACTAGAAGAGACCCAGTACTTC.

The chain carries TRBV2 and TRBJ1-3; D remains ambiguous. This CDR3 comprises 15 residues. Germline V gene data show CDR1 as SNHLY and CDR2 as FYNNEI. The CDR3 spells CASLADNYSGNTIYF. The DNA of the CDR3 is TGTGCGTCGCTCGCGGATAATTACTCTGGAAACACCATATATTTT.

This sequence joins TRBV19 and TRBJ2-7; no definite D call. Trimming stripped 1 base from V and 7 bases from J, with 20 bases between. Germline CDR1 and CDR2: LNHDA and SQIVND (reference sequence). This CDR3 spans 16 amino acids. CDR3 bases: TGTGCCAGTAGTATAGTGAAGACATCCTCCTACGAGGAGCAGTACTTC. Translation gives CASSIVKTSSYEEQYF.